A selection of T cell receptor beta chains follows, all from one sample in a study of blood T cell repertoires in COVID-19. Here immunoSEQ multiplex PCR was the method, and the copy in TCRdb shows in-frame clones only, minus some. Here the sample spans about 260,000 clones, around nine tenths being singletons. The sequencing input was peripheral blood. These receptors all stem from a man aged 25 to 45 with active or convalescent COVID-19. Both conserved end residues are part of each CDR3. Some rows mark clone size as missing; the rest say once, few, many or name a class of expanded clone.

-,TRBV7-8,CASSPGVGSLDYGYTF
-,TRBV27,CASSVGGGLLETQYF
-,TRBV6-1,CASSDLPGQSTGELFF
-,TRBV18,CASSPTRGTNEKLFF
-,TRBV5-1,CASSFSGGEYNEQFF
-,TRBV4-2,CASSQLAGPGGEQFF
-,TRBV11-2,CASSFRGTENEKLFF
-,TRBV20-1,CSASEGQRSNQPQHF
-,TRBV28,CASSAGQGSQPQHF
-,TRBV5-1,CASSFSTDTAYEQYF
once,TRBV12-3/TRBV12-4,CASTSDWYEQYF
-,TRBV7-2,CASSLSGRGYTF
-,TRBV10-3,CAISRQGGETEAFF
-,TRBV18,CASSPPGQINEQFF
-,TRBV5-1,CASSWRQDEQYF
-,TRBV5-5,CASSSGTGANTEAFF
-,TRBV4-2,CASSLATGSTDTQYF
-,TRBV7-6,CASSGPDSLNF
-,TRBV6-2/TRBV6-3,CASSPSGGPQPQHF
-,TRBV6-2/TRBV6-3,CASSAGSAKNIQYF
-,TRBV9,CASSPPAGTISYNEQFF
few,TRBV13,CASQDGGSNYNSPLHF
-,TRBV9,CASSVGSRGSTDTQYF
-,TRBV7-8,CASSKLRGTVYNEQFF
-,TRBV19,CASSIDVARVASEAFF
few,TRBV12-3/TRBV12-4,CASSRVGEQYF
-,TRBV11-2,CASSPWVGDEKLFF
-,TRBV3-1/TRBV3-2,CASTRGPETGNTIYF
-,TRBV12-3/TRBV12-4,CASSFGIASFF
-,TRBV2,CASRGVAGRYEQYF
-,TRBV29-1,CSVAGRVGTEAFF
-,TRBV27,CASSLSTLAGGSKGELFF
-,TRBV2,CASSDDREQETQYF
-,TRBV5-1,CASSLAGGSGELFF
-,TRBV3-1/TRBV3-2,CASSLHPGSNQPQHF
-,TRBV6-6,CASSGSTGVMKKLFF
once,TRBV6-1,CASSESRGIQYF
-,TRBV7-7,CASSPDSNSGNTIYF
many,TRBV6-5,CASSYSGTDTQYF